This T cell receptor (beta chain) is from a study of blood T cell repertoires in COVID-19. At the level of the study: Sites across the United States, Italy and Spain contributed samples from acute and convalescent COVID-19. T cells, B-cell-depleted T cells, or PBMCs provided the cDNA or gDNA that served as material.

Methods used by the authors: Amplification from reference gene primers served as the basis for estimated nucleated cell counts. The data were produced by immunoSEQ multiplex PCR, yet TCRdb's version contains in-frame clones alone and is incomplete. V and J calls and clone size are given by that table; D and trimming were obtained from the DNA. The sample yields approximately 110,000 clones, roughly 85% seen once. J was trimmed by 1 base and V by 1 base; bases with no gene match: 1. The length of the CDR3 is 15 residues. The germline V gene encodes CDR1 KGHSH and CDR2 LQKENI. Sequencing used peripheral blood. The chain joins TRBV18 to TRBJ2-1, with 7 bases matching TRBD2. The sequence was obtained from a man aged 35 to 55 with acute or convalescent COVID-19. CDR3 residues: CASSPQGGSYNEQFF. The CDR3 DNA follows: TGTGCCAGCTCACCACAGGGAGGGTCCTACAATGAGCAGTTCTTC.